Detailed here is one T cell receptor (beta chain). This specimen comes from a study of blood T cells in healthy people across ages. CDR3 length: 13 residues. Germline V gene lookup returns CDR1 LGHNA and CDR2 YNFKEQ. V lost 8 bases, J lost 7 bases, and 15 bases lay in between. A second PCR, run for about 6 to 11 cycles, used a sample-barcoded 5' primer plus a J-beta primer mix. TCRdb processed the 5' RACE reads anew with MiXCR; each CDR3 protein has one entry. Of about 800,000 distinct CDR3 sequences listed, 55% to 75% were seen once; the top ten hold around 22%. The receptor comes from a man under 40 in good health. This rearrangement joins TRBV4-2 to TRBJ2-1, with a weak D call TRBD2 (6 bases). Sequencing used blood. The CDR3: CASSAGSRNEQFF. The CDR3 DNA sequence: TGTGCCAGCTCGGCGGGAAGTCGGAATGAGCAGTTCTTC.